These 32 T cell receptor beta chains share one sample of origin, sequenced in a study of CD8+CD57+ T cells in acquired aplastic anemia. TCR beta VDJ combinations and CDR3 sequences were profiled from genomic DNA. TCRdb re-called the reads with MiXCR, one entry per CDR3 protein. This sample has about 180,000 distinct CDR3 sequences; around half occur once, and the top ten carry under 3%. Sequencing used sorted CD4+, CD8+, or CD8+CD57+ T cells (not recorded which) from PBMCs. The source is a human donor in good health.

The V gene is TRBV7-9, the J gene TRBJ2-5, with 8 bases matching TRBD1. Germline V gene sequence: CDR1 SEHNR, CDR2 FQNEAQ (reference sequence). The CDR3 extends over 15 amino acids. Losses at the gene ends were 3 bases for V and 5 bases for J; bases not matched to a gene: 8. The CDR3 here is CASSFVRGPGETQYF. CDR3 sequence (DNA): TGTGCCAGCAGCTTTGTCAGGGGGCCGGGGGAGACCCAGTACTTC.

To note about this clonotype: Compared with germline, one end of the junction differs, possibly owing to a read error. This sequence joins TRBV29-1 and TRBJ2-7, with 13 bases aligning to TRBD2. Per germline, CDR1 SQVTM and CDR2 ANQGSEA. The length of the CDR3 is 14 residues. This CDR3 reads CSVTGLAGAYEQCF. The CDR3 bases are TGCAGCGTAACAGGACTAGCGGGAGCGTACGAGCAGTGCTTC.

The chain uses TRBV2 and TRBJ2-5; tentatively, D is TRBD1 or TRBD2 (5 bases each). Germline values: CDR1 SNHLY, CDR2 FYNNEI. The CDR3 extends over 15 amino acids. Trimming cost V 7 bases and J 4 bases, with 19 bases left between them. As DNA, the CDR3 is TGTGCCAGCACTAGCACCGGGACGCAAATAGAGACCCAGTACTTC. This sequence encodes CASTSTGTQIETQYF. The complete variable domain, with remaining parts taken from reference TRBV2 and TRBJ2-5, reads EPEVTQTPSHQVTQMGQEVILRCVPISNHLYFYWYRQILGQKVEFLVSFYNNEISEKSEIFDDQFSVERPDGSNFTLKIRSTKLEDSAMYFCASTSTGTQIETQYFGPGTRLLVL.

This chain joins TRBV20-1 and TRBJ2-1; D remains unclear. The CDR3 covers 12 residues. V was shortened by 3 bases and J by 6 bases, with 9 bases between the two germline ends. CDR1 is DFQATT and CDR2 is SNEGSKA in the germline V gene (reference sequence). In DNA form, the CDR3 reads TGCAGTGCTAGCTCGGCCATCAATGAGCAGTTCTTC. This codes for CSASSAINEQFF.

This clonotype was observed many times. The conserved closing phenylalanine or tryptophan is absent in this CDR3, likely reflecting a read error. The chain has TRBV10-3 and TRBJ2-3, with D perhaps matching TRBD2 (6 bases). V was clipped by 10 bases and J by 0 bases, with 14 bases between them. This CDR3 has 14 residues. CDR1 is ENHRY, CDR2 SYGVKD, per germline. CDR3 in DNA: TGTGCCACCAGAAGGAGGGCCAGCACAGATACGCAGTATCTT. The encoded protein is CATRRRASTDTQYL.

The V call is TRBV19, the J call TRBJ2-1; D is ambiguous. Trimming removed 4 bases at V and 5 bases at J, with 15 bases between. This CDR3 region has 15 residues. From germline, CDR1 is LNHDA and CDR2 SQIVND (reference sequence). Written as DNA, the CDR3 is TGTGCCAGTAGTACGAATCCCCCCACACACAATGAGCAGTTCTTC. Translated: CASSTNPPTHNEQFF.

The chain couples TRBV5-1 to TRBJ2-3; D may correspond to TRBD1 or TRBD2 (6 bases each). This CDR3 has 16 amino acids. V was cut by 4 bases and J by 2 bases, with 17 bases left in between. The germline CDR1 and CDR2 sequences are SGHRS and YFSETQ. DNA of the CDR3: TGCGCCAGCAGCCCGGGGGTGGACAGTTACACAGATACGCAGTATTTT. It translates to CASSPGVDSYTDTQYF.

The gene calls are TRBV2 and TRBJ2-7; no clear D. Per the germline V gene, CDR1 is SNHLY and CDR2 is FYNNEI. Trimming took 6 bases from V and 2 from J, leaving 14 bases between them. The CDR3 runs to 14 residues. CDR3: CASSQDREAYEQYF. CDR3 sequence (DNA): TGTGCCAGCAGCCAAGATCGAGAGGCCTACGAGCAGTACTTC.

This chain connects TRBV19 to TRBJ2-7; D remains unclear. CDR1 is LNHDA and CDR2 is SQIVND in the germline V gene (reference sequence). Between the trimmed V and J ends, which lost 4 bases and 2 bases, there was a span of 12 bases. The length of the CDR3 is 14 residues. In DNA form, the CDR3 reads TGTGCCAGTAGTACCCCGGGTCTCCCCTACGAGCAGTACTTC. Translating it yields CASSTPGLPYEQYF.

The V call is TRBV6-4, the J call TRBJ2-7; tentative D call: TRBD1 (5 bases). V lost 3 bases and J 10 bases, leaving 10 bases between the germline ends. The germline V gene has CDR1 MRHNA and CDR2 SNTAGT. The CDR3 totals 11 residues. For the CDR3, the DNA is TGTGCCAGCAGTGAAGGGGTCGTCCAGTACTTC. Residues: CASSEGVVQYF.

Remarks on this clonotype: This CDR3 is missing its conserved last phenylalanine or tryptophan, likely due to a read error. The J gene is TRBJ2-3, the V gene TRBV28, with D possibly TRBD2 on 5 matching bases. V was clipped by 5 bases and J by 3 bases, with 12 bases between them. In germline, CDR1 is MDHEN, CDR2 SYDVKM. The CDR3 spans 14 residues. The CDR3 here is CASSPAGGTDTQYL. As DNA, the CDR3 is TGTGCCAGCAGTCCCGCGGGTGGGACAGATACGCAGTATTTG.

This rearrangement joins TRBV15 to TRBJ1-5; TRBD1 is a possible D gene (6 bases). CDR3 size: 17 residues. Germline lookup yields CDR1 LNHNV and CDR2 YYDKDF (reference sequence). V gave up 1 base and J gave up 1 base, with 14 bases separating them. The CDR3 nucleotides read TGTGCCACCAGCAGAGGCAGGGGACCCACCAGCAATCAGCCCCAGCATTTT. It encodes CATSRGRGPTSNQPQHF.

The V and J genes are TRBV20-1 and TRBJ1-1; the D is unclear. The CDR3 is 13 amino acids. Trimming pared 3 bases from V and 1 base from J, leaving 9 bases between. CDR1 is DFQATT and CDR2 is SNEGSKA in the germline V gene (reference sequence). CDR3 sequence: CSASRRQNTEAFF. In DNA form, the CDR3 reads TGCAGTGCTAGCCGTCGACAGAACACTGAAGCTTTCTTT.

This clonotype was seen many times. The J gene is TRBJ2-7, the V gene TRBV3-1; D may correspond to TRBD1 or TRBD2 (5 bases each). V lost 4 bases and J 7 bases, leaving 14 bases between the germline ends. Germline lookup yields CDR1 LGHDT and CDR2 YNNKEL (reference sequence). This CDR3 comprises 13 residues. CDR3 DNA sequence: TGTGCCAGCAGCCCTGGGGGTTTGGGGGAGCAGTACTTC. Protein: CASSPGGLGEQYF.

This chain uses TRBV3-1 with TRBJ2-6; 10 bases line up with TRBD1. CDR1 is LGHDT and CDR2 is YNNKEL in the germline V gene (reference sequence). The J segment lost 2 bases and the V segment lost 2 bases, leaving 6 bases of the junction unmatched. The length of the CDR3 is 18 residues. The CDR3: CASSQMGQGRTGANVLTF. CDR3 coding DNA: TGTGCCAGCAGCCAAATGGGACAGGGGAGGACTGGGGCCAACGTCCTGACTTTC. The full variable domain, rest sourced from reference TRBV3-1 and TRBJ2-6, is DTAVSQTPKYLVTQMGNDKSIKCEQNLGHDTMYWYKQDSKKFLKIMFSYNNKELIINETVPNRFSPKSPDKAHLNLHINSLELGDSAVYFCASSQMGQGRTGANVLTFGAGSRLTVL.

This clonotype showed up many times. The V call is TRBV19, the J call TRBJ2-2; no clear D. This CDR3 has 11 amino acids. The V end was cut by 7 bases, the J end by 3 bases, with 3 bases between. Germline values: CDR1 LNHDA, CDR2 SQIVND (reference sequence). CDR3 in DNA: TGTGCCAGTACCGACACCGGGGAGCTGTTTTTT. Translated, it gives CASTDTGELFF.

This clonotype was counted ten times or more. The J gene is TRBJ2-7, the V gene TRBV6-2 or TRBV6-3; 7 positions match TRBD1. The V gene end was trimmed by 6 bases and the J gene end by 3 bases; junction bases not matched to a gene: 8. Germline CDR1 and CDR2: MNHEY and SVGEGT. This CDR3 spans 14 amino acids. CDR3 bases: TGTGCCAGCAGCCCAGGGGGTATCATCTACGAGCAGTACTTC. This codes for CASSPGGIIYEQYF.

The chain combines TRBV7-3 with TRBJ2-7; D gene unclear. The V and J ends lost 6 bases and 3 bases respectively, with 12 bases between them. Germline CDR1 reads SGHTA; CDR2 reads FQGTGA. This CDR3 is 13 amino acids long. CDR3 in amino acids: CASSSVGGYEQYF. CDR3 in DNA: TGTGCCAGCAGTTCAGTGGGCGGCTACGAGCAGTACTTC.

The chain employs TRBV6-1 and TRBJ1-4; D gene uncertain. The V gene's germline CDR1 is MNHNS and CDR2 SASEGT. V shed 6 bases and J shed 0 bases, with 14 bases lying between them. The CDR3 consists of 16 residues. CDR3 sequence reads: CASRSSSHPTNEKLFF. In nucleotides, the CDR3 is TGTGCCAGCAGGAGTTCTTCACACCCAACTAATGAAAAACTGTTTTTT.

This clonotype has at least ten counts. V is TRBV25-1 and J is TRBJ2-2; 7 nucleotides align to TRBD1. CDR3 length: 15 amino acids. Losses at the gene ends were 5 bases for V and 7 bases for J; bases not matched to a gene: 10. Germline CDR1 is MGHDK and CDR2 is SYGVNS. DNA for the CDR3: TGTGCCAGCAGTTCCCGACAGGGAAACGGCGGGGAGCTGTTTTTT. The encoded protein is CASSSRQGNGGELFF.

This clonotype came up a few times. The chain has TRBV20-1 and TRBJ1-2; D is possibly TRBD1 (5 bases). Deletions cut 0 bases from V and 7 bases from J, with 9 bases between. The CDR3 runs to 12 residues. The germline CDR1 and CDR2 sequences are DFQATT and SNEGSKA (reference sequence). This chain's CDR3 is CSAREVGTGYTF. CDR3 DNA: TGCAGTGCTAGAGAGGTGGGGACTGGCTACACCTTC.

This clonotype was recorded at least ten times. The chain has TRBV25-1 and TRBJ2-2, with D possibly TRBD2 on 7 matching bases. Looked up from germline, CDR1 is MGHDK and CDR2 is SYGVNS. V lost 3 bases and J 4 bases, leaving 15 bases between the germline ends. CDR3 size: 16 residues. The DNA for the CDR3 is TGTGCCAGCAGTGATCCGGGGGGCGGCGCCACCGGGGAGCTGTTTTTT. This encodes CASSDPGGGATGELFF.

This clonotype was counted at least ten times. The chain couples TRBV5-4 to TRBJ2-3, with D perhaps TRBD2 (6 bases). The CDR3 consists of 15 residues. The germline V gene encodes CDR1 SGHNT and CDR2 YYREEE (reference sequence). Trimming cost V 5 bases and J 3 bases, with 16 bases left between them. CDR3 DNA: TGTGCCAGCAGGGCTTCAGCGGGCCGGACAGATACGCAGTATTTT. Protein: CASRASAGRTDTQYF.

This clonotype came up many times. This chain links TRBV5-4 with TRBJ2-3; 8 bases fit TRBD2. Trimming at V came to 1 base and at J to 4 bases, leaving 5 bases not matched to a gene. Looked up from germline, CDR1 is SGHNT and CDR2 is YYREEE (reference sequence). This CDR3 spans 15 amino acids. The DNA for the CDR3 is TGTGCCAGCAGCTTGAAAACGGGAGGGGCAGATACGCAGTATTTT. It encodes CASSLKTGGADTQYF. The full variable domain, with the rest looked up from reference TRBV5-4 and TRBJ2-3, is ETGVTQSPTHLIKTRGQQVTLRCSSQSGHNTVSWYQQALGQGPQFIFQYYREEENGRGNFPPRFSGLQFPNYSSELNVNALELDDSALYLCASSLKTGGADTQYFGPGTRLTVL.

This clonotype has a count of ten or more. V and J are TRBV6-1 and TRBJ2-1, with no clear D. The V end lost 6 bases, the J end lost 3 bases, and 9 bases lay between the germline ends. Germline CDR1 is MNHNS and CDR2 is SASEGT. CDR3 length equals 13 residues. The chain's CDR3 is CASSRWGYNEQFF. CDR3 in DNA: TGTGCCAGCAGCCGTTGGGGCTACAATGAGCAGTTCTTC.

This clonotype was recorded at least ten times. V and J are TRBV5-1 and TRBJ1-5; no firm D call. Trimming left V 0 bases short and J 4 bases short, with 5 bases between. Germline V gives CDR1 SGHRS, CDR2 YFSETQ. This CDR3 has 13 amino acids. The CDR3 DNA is TGCGCCAGCAGCTTGGCGTCGAATCAGCCCCAGCATTTT. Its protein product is CASSLASNQPQHF. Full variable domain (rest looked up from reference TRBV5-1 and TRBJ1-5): KAGVTQTPRYLIKTRGQQVTLSCSPISGHRSVSWYQQTPGQGLQFLFEYFSETQRNKGNFPGRFSGRQFSNSRSEMNVSTLELGDSALYLCASSLASNQPQHFGDGTRLSIL.

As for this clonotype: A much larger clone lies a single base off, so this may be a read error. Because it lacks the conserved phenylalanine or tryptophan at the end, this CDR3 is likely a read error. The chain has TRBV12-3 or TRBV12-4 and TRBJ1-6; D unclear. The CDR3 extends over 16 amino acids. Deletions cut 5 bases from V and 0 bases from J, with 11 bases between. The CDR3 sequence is CASSPPGSSYNSPLHS. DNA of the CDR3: TGTGCCAGCAGTCCCCCCGGGAGCTCCTATAATTCACCCCTCCACTCT.

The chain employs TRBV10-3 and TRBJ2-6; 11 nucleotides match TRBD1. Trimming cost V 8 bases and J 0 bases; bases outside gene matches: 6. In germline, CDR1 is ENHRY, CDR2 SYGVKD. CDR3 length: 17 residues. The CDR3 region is CAICLGTGGSGANVLTF. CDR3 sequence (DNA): TGTGCCATCTGCCTCGGGACAGGGGGCTCTGGGGCCAACGTCCTGACTTTC.

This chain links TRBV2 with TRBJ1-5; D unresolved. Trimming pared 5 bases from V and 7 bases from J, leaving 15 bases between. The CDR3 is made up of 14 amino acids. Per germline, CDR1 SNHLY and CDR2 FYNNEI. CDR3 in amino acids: CASSWEGHRQPQHF. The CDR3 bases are TGTGCCAGCAGTTGGGAGGGTCATCGCCAGCCCCAGCATTTT.

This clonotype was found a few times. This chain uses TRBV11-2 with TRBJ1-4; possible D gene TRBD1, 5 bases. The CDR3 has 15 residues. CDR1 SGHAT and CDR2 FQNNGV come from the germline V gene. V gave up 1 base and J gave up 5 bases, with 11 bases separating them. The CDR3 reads CASSLVKGMNEKLFF. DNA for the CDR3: TGTGCCAGCAGCTTAGTCAAGGGGATGAATGAAAAACTGTTTTTT.

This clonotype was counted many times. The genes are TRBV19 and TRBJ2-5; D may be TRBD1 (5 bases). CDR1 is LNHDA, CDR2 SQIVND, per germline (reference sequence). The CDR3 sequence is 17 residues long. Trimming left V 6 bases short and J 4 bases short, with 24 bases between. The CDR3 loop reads CASRRSGAQLRRETQYF. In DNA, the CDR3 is TGTGCCAGTAGGAGATCTGGGGCCCAGCTGAGAAGAGAGACCCAGTACTTC.

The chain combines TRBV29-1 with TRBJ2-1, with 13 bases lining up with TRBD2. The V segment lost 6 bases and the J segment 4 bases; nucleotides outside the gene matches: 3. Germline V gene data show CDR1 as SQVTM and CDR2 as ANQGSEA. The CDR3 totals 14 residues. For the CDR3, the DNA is TGCAGCGTCGGACTAGCGGGGGTATACAATGAGCAGTTCTTC. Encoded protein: CSVGLAGVYNEQFF.